The 15 T cell receptor beta chains given below trace back to one sample, sequenced in a study of shared clonotypes between healthy human individuals. Data came from immunoSEQ multiplex PCR; TCRdb stores just in-frame clones and leaves some out. Counted here are some 2 million clones, about 95% occurring once; the ten biggest clones make up 1.1%. Positively selected for CCR7, the CD45RO-negative cells used as naive CD8 cells excluded terminally differentiated effector memory CD45RA+ cells. Sequencing input: naive CD8+ T cells sorted from blood. These receptors came from a man between 18 and 29 years old in good health.

The chain links TRBV29-1 to TRBJ2-7; D gene uncertain. The length of the CDR3 is 13 residues. CDR1 SQVTM and CDR2 ANQGSEA come from the germline V gene. The germline V and J ends were trimmed by 4 bases and 0 bases, with 10 bases remaining between them. CDR3 sequence reads: CSVVGSPSYEQYF. In DNA form, the CDR3 reads TGCAGCGTTGTAGGATCCCCCTCCTACGAGCAGTACTTC.

Only one count was recorded for this clone. The gene calls are TRBV28 and TRBJ2-2; tentative D call: TRBD1 (6 bases). The CDR3 sequence is 15 residues long. CDR1 and CDR2 from the germline V gene are MDHEN and SYDVKM. V dropped 5 bases and J dropped 4 bases, with 14 bases sitting between them. In nucleotides, the CDR3 is TGTGCCAGCAGTCCTGGGGGCGCCGGCACCGGGGAGCTGTTTTTT. It encodes CASSPGGAGTGELFF.

This clone was seen once. The chain links TRBV10-1 to TRBJ2-1; D is unclear. Germline CDR1 is WNHNN and CDR2 is SYGVQD (reference sequence). V shed 3 bases and J shed 1 base, with 16 bases lying between them. This CDR3 contains 17 residues. Here the CDR3 DNA reads TGCGCCAGCAGTGACTCCCCGACGGTCCTTTCCTACAATGAGCAGTTCTTC. Protein: CASSDSPTVLSYNEQFF.

The J gene is TRBJ2-7, the V gene TRBV7-9; a possible D gene is TRBD1 (6 bases). The V end was cut by 3 bases, the J end by 6 bases, with 9 bases between. The CDR3 contains 12 residues. Germline V lookup: CDR1 SEHNR, CDR2 FQNEAQ (reference sequence). The CDR3, as DNA: TGTGCCAGCAGCTTCGGACAGCTCGAGCAGTACTTC. Translation gives CASSFGQLEQYF.

The rearrangement links TRBV28 to TRBJ1-4; D unclear. This CDR3 is built from 16 residues. Trimming cost V 2 bases and J 6 bases, with 16 bases left between them. CDR1 MDHEN and CDR2 SYDVKM come from the germline V gene. The CDR3 DNA follows: TGTGCCAGCAGTTTACCCGACGGAGCGGCATATGAAAAACTGTTTTTT. Its translation is CASSLPDGAAYEKLFF.

The rearrangement links TRBV27 to TRBJ2-2; 11 bases align to TRBD2. V shed 6 bases and J 4 bases; nucleotides not matched to a gene: 10. This CDR3 is 17 amino acids long. CDR1 is MNHEY, CDR2 SMNVEV, per germline (reference sequence). CDR3 in DNA: TGTGCCAGCAGCCCAGGGGCTAGCGGGAGGCTCACCGGGGAGCTGTTTTTT. It encodes CASSPGASGRLTGELFF.

V gene TRBV9 combines with J gene TRBJ2-3; 7 bases map to TRBD2. V lost 2 bases to trimming and J lost 0 bases; unmatched junction nucleotides: 6. CDR1 is SGDLS, CDR2 YYNGEE, per germline. The length of the CDR3 is 16 residues. The CDR3 DNA sequence: TGTGCCAGCAGCGTCCTAGCGGTAACTAGCACAGATACGCAGTATTTT. This codes for CASSVLAVTSTDTQYF.

Notes on this clone: The same CDR3 is also encoded by other DNA sequences in this sample. This rearrangement joins TRBV6-1 to TRBJ2-1; 10 nucleotides align to TRBD2. V dropped 2 bases and J dropped 3; count of bases not matched to a gene: 4. CDR1 is MNHNS and CDR2 is SASEGT in the germline V gene. This CDR3 has 16 amino acids. In nucleotides, the CDR3 is TGTGCCAGCAGTGAATGGGAGCGGGAGGGCTACAATGAGCAGTTCTTC. Translated, it gives CASSEWEREGYNEQFF.

As to this clone: A clone one base away is much larger, so this may be a read error. The chain combines TRBV27 with TRBJ1-1, with 9 bases lining up with TRBD1. CDR1 and CDR2 (germline): MNHEY, SMNVEV (reference sequence). The CDR3 sequence is 12 residues long. The CDR3 DNA reads TGTGCCGGCAGACTCGGACAGGGGAGAGCTTTCTTT. Its protein product is CAGRLGQGRAFF.

The genes are TRBV5-1 and TRBJ1-4; D may be TRBD1 (6 bases). Looked up from germline, CDR1 is SGHRS and CDR2 is YFSETQ. The CDR3 is 15 residues long. The V end lost 0 bases, the J end lost 8 bases, and 14 bases lay between the germline ends. The CDR3 region has the DNA TGCGCCAGCAGCTTGGAAGCAGGGGAAAGCGAAAAACTGTTTTTT. This codes for CASSLEAGESEKLFF.

Comments on this clone: This sample also contains other DNA sequences that code for the same CDR3. The chain joins TRBV7-6 to TRBJ2-1, with TRBD2 matching over 12 bases. Germline V gene lookup returns CDR1 SGHVS and CDR2 FNYEAQ. This CDR3 has 15 residues. V trimming: 4 bases; J trimming: 7 bases; junction bases outside the gene matches: 5. For the CDR3, the DNA is TGTGCCAGCAGCTCGCTAGCGGGGGGGAATAATGAGCAGTTCTTC. Amino acids: CASSSLAGGNNEQFF.

V is TRBV4-1 and J is TRBJ2-3; D is uncertain. This CDR3 has 17 residues. Trimming removed 1 base at V and 2 bases at J, with 16 bases between. CDR1 and CDR2 from the germline V gene are MGHRA and YSYEKL. CDR3 region: CASSQGVDLRPTDTQYF. The CDR3 nucleotides read TGCGCCAGCAGCCAAGGTGTGGACCTCCGCCCCACAGATACGCAGTATTTT.

The gene calls are TRBV4-1 and TRBJ1-1; D is unclear. CDR3 size: 15 residues. With 1 base removed from V and 2 bases from J, the gap between germline ends came to 11 bases. Per germline, CDR1 MGHRA and CDR2 YSYEKL. The CDR3 nucleotides read TGCGCCAGCAGCCAAGCTTTTGGCCAAAACACTGAAGCTTTCTTT. It encodes CASSQAFGQNTEAFF.

This clone has only a few counts. V usage is TRBV7-9 and J usage is TRBJ1-6, with D unclear. The V end lost 8 bases, the J end lost 6 bases, and 8 bases lay between the germline ends. Germline V gene sequence: CDR1 SEHNR, CDR2 FQNEAQ (reference sequence). CDR3 size: 12 residues. CDR3: CASAPLNSPLHF. The CDR3 coding sequence is TGTGCCAGCGCCCCCCTTAATTCACCCCTCCACTTT.

This clone has just one count. The chain couples TRBV2 to TRBJ2-5; 10 bases map to TRBD2. Germline CDR1 reads SNHLY; CDR2 reads FYNNEI. V gave up 4 bases and J gave up 4 bases; unmatched junction bases: 9. This CDR3 is built from 16 residues. The CDR3 loop reads CASSGEREGRGETQYF. The CDR3 region has the DNA TGTGCCAGCAGTGGCGAGCGGGAGGGACGAGGAGAGACCCAGTACTTC.